Below are 17 T cell receptor beta chains sequenced from a single sample in a study of blood T cell repertoires in COVID-19. Profiled with immunoSEQ multiplex PCR; TCRdb holds only in-frame clones, not every one. The data contain approximately 290,000 clones, around 90% of them singletons. The sequencing input was peripheral blood. The receptors originated from a man aged 18 to 30 with active or convalescent COVID-19.

J is TRBJ2-5 and V is TRBV5-1, with D perhaps TRBD1 (6 bases). Per germline, CDR1 SGHRS and CDR2 YFSETQ. The CDR3 has 13 amino acids. V dropped 4 bases and J dropped 3 bases, with 10 bases sitting between them. CDR3 amino acids: CASSLRGEETQYF. For the CDR3, the DNA is TGCGCCAGCAGCCTCAGGGGTGAAGAGACCCAGTACTTC. The full variable domain, with the rest looked up from reference TRBV5-1 and TRBJ2-5, is KAGVTQTPRYLIKTRGQQVTLSCSPISGHRSVSWYQQTPGQGLQFLFEYFSETQRNKGNFPGRFSGRQFSNSRSEMNVSTLELGDSALYLCASSLRGEETQYFGPGTRLLVL.

The V gene is TRBV6-1, the J gene TRBJ1-3; D is unclear. With 1 base removed from V and 0 bases from J, the gap between germline ends came to 13 bases. The CDR3 consists of 17 residues. Germline V gene data show CDR1 as MNHNS and CDR2 as SASEGT. CDR3 sequence reads: CASSEVAPGLSGNTIYF. For the CDR3, the DNA is TGTGCCAGCAGTGAAGTCGCCCCAGGCCTCTCTGGAAACACCATATATTTT.

This clone was observed a single time. The J gene is TRBJ1-2, the V gene TRBV5-4, with D possibly being TRBD1 (5 bases). The germline V and J ends were trimmed by 1 base and 7 bases, with 14 bases remaining between them. CDR1 SGHNT and CDR2 YYREEE come from the germline V gene (reference sequence). The CDR3 spans 14 residues. Written as DNA, the CDR3 is TGTGCCAGCAGCTTGCCCCAGGGCAGTCTTGGCTACACCTTC. It translates to CASSLPQGSLGYTF. The entire variable domain, with the rest obtained from reference TRBV5-4 and TRBJ1-2, is as follows: ETGVTQSPTHLIKTRGQQVTLRCSSQSGHNTVSWYQQALGQGPQFIFQYYREEENGRGNFPPRFSGLQFPNYSSELNVNALELDDSALYLCASSLPQGSLGYTFGSGTRLTVV.

This clone was observed a few times. This chain links TRBV10-3 with TRBJ1-4; D might be TRBD1 (5 bases). Germline V gene sequence: CDR1 ENHRY, CDR2 SYGVKD. Trimming took 2 bases from V and 6 from J, leaving 19 bases between them. This CDR3 spans 17 amino acids. DNA of the CDR3: TGTGCCATCAGTGAGCCGAGTAAGGGGTCGGGGGATGAAAAACTGTTTTTT. It codes for CAISEPSKGSGDEKLFF.

J is TRBJ1-6 and V is TRBV2; TRBD1 might be the D (6 bases). Germline V gives CDR1 SNHLY, CDR2 FYNNEI. Trimming took 0 bases from V and 4 from J, leaving 7 bases between them. This CDR3 region has 15 residues. CDR3: CASSEARGYNSPLHF. CDR3 bases: TGTGCCAGCAGTGAAGCGAGGGGGTATAATTCACCCCTCCACTTT.

The CDR3 is CASSELASGSKYSYNEQFF. The CDR3, as DNA: TGTGCCAGCAGTGAATTAGCTAGCGGGAGCAAATACTCCTACAATGAGCAGTTCTTC. The chain links TRBV6-1 to TRBJ2-1, with 10 bases aligning to TRBD2. V lost 2 bases to trimming and J lost 0 bases; unmatched junction nucleotides: 10. The germline CDR1 and CDR2 sequences are MNHNS and SASEGT. This CDR3 is 19 amino acids long.

This clone turned up a few times. J is TRBJ2-7 and V is TRBV7-2; tentative D call: TRBD2 (5 bases). Trimming shortened V by 5 bases and J by 7 bases, and 15 bases separated the two germline ends. The CDR3 spans 13 residues. Germline CDR1 and CDR2: SGHTA and FQGNSA. CDR3 bases: TGTGCCAGCAGCCTCCGAAGCTCGGGGGAGCAGTACTTC. Translating gives CASSLRSSGEQYF.

This clone was counted ten times or more. An end of the junction does not agree with germline; a read error may underlie this. This same CDR3 is encoded by further DNA sequences in the sample. The chain uses TRBV27 and TRBJ2-1; 11 nucleotides line up with TRBD1. The length of the CDR3 is 17 residues. In germline, CDR1 is MNHEY, CDR2 SMNVEV (reference sequence). The CDR3, as DNA: TGTGCCAGCTGTTTTGGGACAGGGGGGCCGGGGTACAATGAGCAGTTCTTC. Translation: CASCFGTGGPGYNEQFF.

The chain couples TRBV11-2 to TRBJ2-7; 7 nucleotides agree with TRBD2. The junction had 11 bases not matched to a gene; V was cut back by 0 bases and J by 3 bases. The V gene's germline CDR1 is SGHAT and CDR2 FQNNGV. This CDR3 is built from 17 residues. The CDR3 loop reads CASSLDPSERGYYEQYF. CDR3 in DNA: TGTGCCAGCAGCTTAGACCCTTCGGAGCGGGGTTACTACGAGCAGTACTTC.

The V gene is TRBV5-6, the J gene TRBJ1-2; possibly TRBD1 for D (6 bases). This CDR3 has 12 residues. Trimming left V 3 bases short and J 8 bases short, with 11 bases between. Germline V gene data show CDR1 as SGHDT and CDR2 as YYEEEE. The CDR3: CASSSRGWGYTF. CDR3 coding DNA: TGTGCCAGCAGCTCCAGGGGTTGGGGCTACACCTTC. The complete variable domain, with remaining parts taken from reference TRBV5-6 and TRBJ1-2, reads DAGVTQSPTHLIKTRGQQVTLRCSPKSGHDTVSWYQQALGQGPQFIFQYYEEEERQRGNFPDRFSGHQFPNYSSELNVNALLLGDSALYLCASSSRGWGYTFGSGTRLTVV.

The CDR3 loop reads CASTVVDRVTGGANVLTF. CDR3 in DNA: TGTGCCAGCACCGTGGTGGACAGGGTAACGGGAGGGGCCAACGTCCTGACTTTC. This sequence joins TRBV9 and TRBJ2-6; TRBD1 agrees at 8 bases. Germline trimming cut 6 bases from V and 4 bases from J; bases unmatched to any gene: 15. Germline V lookup: CDR1 SGDLS, CDR2 YYNGEE. The CDR3 loop spans 18 amino acids. Full variable domain (missing parts from reference TRBV9 and TRBJ2-6): DSGVTQTPKHLITATGQRVTLRCSPRSGDLSVYWYQQSLDQGLQFLIQYYNGEERAKGNILERFSAQQFPDLHSELNLSSLELGDSALYFCASTVVDRVTGGANVLTFGAGSRLTVL.

Only one count was recorded for this clone. The chain recombines TRBV2 with TRBJ2-1; D might be TRBD2 (6 bases). CDR3 length: 15 amino acids. From germline, CDR1 is SNHLY and CDR2 FYNNEI. V was trimmed by 4 bases and J by 3 bases, leaving 13 bases between them. The CDR3 loop reads CASSVNRENYNEQFF. The CDR3 DNA is TGTGCCAGCAGTGTGAATCGGGAGAACTACAATGAGCAGTTCTTC. Variable domain in full (rest from reference TRBV2 and TRBJ2-1): EPEVTQTPSHQVTQMGQEVILRCVPISNHLYFYWYRQILGQKVEFLVSFYNNEISEKSEIFDDQFSVERPDGSNFTLKIRSTKLEDSAMYFCASSVNRENYNEQFFGPGTRLTVL.

The chain joins TRBV5-4 to TRBJ1-2; weak D call: TRBD1 (5 bases). The V gene lost 3 bases and the J gene lost 8 bases, with 11 bases spanning the gap. Germline CDR1 reads SGHNT; CDR2 reads YYREEE (reference sequence). The CDR3 spans 12 residues. The CDR3 is CASSSDIWGYTF. For the CDR3, the DNA is TGTGCCAGCAGCTCGGACATTTGGGGCTACACCTTC.

The chain couples TRBV29-1 to TRBJ1-1; a possible D gene is TRBD1 (6 bases). This CDR3 region has 13 residues. V was clipped by 6 bases and J by 0 bases, with 11 bases between them. CDR1 and CDR2 from the germline V gene are SQVTM and ANQGSEA. CDR3 nucleotide sequence: TGCAGCGTGCCCACAGGGCTGAACACTGAAGCTTTCTTT. Translated: CSVPTGLNTEAFF.

J is TRBJ2-7 and V is TRBV5-6; no reliable D call. CDR1 and CDR2 from the germline V gene are SGHDT and YYEEEE. CDR3 length equals 14 residues. Trimming cost V 0 bases and J 2 bases, with 9 bases left between them. The CDR3 loop reads CASSLVSSAYEQYF. CDR3 bases: TGTGCCAGCAGCTTGGTATCGTCGGCCTACGAGCAGTACTTC.

The chain recombines TRBV27 with TRBJ2-1; TRBD2 matches at 11 bases. V gave up 3 bases and J gave up 8 bases; unmatched junction bases: 15. Germline V gene data show CDR1 as MNHEY and CDR2 as SMNVEV (reference sequence). The CDR3 covers 18 residues. CDR3 region: CASSFLAFSGGEIYEQFF. The CDR3, as DNA: TGTGCCAGCAGTTTCTTGGCGTTTAGCGGGGGGGAGATCTATGAGCAGTTCTTC.

V usage is TRBV29-1 and J usage is TRBJ1-1; no firm D call. The germline V gene encodes CDR1 SQVTM and CDR2 ANQGSEA. Trimming shortened V by 6 bases and J by 4 bases, and 12 bases separated the two germline ends. The CDR3 is 12 amino acids. The DNA for the CDR3 is TGCAGCGTCCGGCGGGGAAGCACTGAAGCTTTCTTT. Encoded protein: CSVRRGSTEAFF.